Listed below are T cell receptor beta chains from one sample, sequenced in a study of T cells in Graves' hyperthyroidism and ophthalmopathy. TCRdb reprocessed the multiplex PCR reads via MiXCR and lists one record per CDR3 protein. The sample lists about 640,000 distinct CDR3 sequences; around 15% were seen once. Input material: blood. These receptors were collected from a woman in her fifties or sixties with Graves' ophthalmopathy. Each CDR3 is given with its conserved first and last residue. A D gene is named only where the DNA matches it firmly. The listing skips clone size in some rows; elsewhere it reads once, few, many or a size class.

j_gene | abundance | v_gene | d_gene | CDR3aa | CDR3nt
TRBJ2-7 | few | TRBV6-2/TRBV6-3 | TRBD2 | CASSRGLAWEQYF | TGTGCCAGCAGCAGGGGACTAGCGTGGGAGCAGTACTTC
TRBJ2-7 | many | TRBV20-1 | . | CSASFQKPYEQYF | TGCAGTGCTAGTTTCCAGAAACCCTACGAGCAGTACTTC
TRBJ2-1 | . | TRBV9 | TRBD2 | CASSSRDYNSYNEQFF | TGTGCCAGCAGCTCCAGGGACTATAATTCCTACAATGAGCAGTTCTTC
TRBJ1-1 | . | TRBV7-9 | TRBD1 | CASSPQGGGTEAFF | TGTGCCAGCAGCCCCCAGGGGGGGGGCACTGAAGCTTTCTTT
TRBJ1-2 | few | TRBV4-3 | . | CASSPSGGFNYGYTF | TGCGCCAGCAGCCCAAGTGGGGGCTTTAACTATGGCTACACCTTC
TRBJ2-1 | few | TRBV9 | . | CASSVAPSMGNEQFF | TGTGCCAGCAGCGTAGCCCCTAGCATGGGCAATGAGCAGTTCTTC
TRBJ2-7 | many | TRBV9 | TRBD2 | CASSVEAGGHDEQYF | TGTGCCAGCAGCGTAGAGGCGGGAGGGCACGACGAGCAGTACTTC
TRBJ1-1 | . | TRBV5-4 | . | CASSLVRGLRTEAFF | TGTGCCAGCAGCTTGGTTCGGGGGTTAAGAACTGAAGCTTTCTTT
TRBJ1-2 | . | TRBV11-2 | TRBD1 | CASSLVLGQGAGYTF | TGTGCCAGCAGCTTAGTTTTAGGACAGGGAGCTGGCTACACCTTC
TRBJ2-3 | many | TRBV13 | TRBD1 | CASSLRTGIDTQYF | TGTGCCAGCAGCCTCCGGACAGGTATTGATACGCAGTATTTT
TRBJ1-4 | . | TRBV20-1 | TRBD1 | CSGRTGDEKLFF | TGCAGTGGGAGGACAGGGGACGAAAAACTGTTTTTT
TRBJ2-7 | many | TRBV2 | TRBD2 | CASGGDGFYEQYF | TGTGCCAGCGGGGGGGATGGGTTCTACGAGCAGTACTTC
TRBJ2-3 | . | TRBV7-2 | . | CASSPVRAPWADTQYF | TGTGCCAGTAGCCCCGTTCGAGCCCCATGGGCAGATACGCAGTATTTT
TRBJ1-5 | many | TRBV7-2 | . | CASSLGLGQGSGFRPQHF | TGTGCCAGCAGCTTAGGATTGGGCCAGGGGTCGGGCTTTCGGCCCCAGCATTTT
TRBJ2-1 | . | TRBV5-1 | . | CASSTIPGNEQFF | TGCGCCAGCAGCACTATCCCCGGGAATGAGCAGTTCTTC
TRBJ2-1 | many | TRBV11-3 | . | CASSLIGVYNEQFF | TGTGCCAGCAGCTTGATAGGGGTCTACAATGAGCAGTTCTTC
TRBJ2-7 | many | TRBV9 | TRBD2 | CASSVLAGGPYEQYF | TGTGCCAGCAGCGTACTAGCGGGAGGGCCCTACGAGCAGTACTTC
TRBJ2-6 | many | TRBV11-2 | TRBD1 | CASSTGQPSGANVLTF | TGTGCCAGCAGCACGGGACAGCCCTCTGGGGCCAACGTCCTGACTTTC
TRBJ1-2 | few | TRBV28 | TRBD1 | CASSFSDRAHGYTF | TGTGCCAGCAGTTTCTCGGACAGGGCTCATGGCTACACCTTC
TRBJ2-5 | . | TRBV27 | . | CASSSNLQETQYF | TGTGCCAGCAGTTCCAACCTTCAAGAGACCCAGTACTTC
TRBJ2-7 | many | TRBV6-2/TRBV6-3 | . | CASTGLYEQYF | TGTGCCAGTACAGGGCTCTACGAGCAGTACTTC
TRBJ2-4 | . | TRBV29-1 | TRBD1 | CSVEGLRGGQNIQYF | TGCAGCGTTGAAGGTCTGAGAGGGGGCCAAAACATTCAGTACTTC
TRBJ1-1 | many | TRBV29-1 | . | CSVVRFGADTEAFF | TGCAGCGTTGTGCGTTTTGGGGCGGACACTGAAGCTTTCTTT
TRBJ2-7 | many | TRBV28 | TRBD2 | CASSLISSGRAGEQYF | TGTGCCAGCAGTTTAATTTCTAGCGGGAGGGCGGGCGAGCAGTACTTC
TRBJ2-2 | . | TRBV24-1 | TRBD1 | CATSEDGTANTGELFF | TGTGCCACCAGTGAGGACGGGACAGCGAATACCGGGGAGCTGTTTTTT
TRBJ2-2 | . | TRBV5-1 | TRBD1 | CASLLGQGAVTGELFF | TGCGCCAGCCTACTGGGACAGGGGGCCGTCACCGGGGAGCTGTTTTTT
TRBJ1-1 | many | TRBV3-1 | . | CASSQDRDLAFGEAFF | TGTGCCAGCAGCCAAGATCGGGATTTGGCTTTTGGTGAAGCTTTCTTT
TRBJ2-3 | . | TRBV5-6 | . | CASSFWQGRTDTQYF | TGTGCCAGCAGCTTCTGGCAGGGTCGGACAGATACGCAGTATTTT
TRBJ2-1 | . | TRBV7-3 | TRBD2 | CASSKEPPIPPTSGKHNEQFF | TGTGCCAGCAGCAAGGAACCCCCCATACCACCGACTAGCGGGAAACACAATGAGCAGTTCTTC
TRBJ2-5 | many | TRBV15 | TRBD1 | CATSRAVFQGEETQYF | TGTGCCACCAGCAGAGCTGTTTTTCAGGGGGAGGAGACCCAGTACTTC
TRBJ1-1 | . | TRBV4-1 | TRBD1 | CASSQAGTALSTEAFF | TGCGCCAGCAGCCAAGCCGGGACAGCATTAAGCACTGAAGCTTTCTTT
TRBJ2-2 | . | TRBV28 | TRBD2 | CASNPPGLAGITGELFF | TGTGCCAGCAATCCTCCGGGACTAGCGGGGATCACCGGGGAGCTGTTTTTT
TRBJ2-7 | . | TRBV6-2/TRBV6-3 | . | CASSDRREQYF | TGTGCCAGCAGCGATAGGAGGGAGCAGTACTTC
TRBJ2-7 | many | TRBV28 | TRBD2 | CASSYLAGGSLYEQYF | TGTGCCAGCAGTTATCTAGCGGGAGGTAGTTTATACGAGCAGTACTTC
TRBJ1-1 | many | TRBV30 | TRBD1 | CAWSALQGAPTEAFF | TGTGCCTGGAGTGCACTCCAGGGGGCGCCTACTGAAGCTTTCTTT
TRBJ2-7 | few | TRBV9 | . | CASSVGPGRFEQYF | TGTGCCAGCAGCGTAGGACCCGGCCGGTTCGAGCAGTACTTC
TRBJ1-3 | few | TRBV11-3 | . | CASSLERGRGNTIYF | TGTGCCAGCAGCTTAGAGAGGGGTCGCGGAAACACCATATATTTT
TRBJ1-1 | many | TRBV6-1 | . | CASSEAMGYGTEAFF | TGTGCCAGCAGTGAAGCGATGGGCTATGGCACTGAAGCTTTCTTT
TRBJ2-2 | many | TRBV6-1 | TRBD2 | CASRIAGSYTGELFF | TGTGCCAGCAGGATAGCGGGATCATACACCGGGGAGCTGTTTTTT
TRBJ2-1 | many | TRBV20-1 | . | CSARGGENYNEQFF | TGCAGTGCTAGGGGTGGGGAGAACTACAATGAGCAGTTCTTC
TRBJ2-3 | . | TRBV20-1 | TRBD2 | CSASGLAGALGDTQYF | TGCAGTGCTAGCGGACTAGCGGGGGCCCTGGGGGATACGCAGTATTTT
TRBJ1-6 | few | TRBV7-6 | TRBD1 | CASSLGQGSSYNSPLHF | TGTGCCAGCAGCTTAGGACAGGGGAGCTCCTATAATTCACCCCTCCACTTT
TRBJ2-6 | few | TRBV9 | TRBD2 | CASSVEGRGRATGANVLTF | TGTGCCAGCAGCGTAGAGGGGCGTGGGAGGGCCACAGGGGCCAACGTCCTGACTTTC
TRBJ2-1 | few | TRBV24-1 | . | CATSDSPGGEQFF | TGTGCCACCAGTGATTCGCCAGGCGGTGAGCAGTTCTTC
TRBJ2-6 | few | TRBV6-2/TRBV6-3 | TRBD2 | CASSYAGGPGANVLTF | TGTGCCAGCAGTTACGCGGGAGGGCCGGGGGCCAACGTCCTGACTTTC
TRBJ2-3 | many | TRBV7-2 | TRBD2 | CASSPGTSDTDTQYF | TGTGCCAGCAGCCCCGGGACTAGCGACACAGATACGCAGTATTTT
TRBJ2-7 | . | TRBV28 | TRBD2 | CASNILAGAGEQYF | TGTGCCAGCAACATACTAGCGGGAGCGGGGGAGCAGTACTTC
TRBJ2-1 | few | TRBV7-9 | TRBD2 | CASSPMGRESSEQFF | TGTGCCAGCAGCCCCATGGGGCGGGAGTCGAGCGAGCAGTTCTTC
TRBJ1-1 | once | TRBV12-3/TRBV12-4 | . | CASSSASAEAFF | TGTGCCAGCAGTTCGGCCAGCGCTGAAGCTTTCTTT
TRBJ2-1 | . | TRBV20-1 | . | CNAVVTSSGEQFF | TGCAATGCTGTGGTGACTAGTTCGGGTGAGCAGTTCTTC
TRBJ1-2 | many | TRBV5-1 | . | CASSQGLGDAYGYTF | TGCGCCAGCAGCCAGGGGCTCGGGGACGCCTATGGCTACACCTTC
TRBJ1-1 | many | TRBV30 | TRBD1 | CAWTGGAAEAFF | TGTGCCTGGACAGGGGGCGCGGCTGAAGCTTTCTTT